The T cell receptor beta chain under discussion was sequenced for a study of T cell responses to AZD1222 COVID-19 vaccine. Deletions cut 0 bases from V and 5 bases from J, with 6 bases between. This CDR3 region has 12 residues. Germline assignment: CDR1 SGHRS and CDR2 YFSETQ. As to this clone: At the DNA level, this CDR3 is encoded by other sequences in the same sample as well.

TCRdb keeps only in-frame clones here, not all; method: immunoSEQ multiplex PCR. The sample carries 95,000 to 150,000 clones, approximately 94% recorded once. The clonotype was recovered from an adult who received the AZD1222 COVID-19 vaccine. The genes are TRBV5-1 and TRBJ2-7; no reliable D call. The starting material was peripheral blood, obtained 28 days after the second AZD1222 dose. The CDR3 DNA reads TGCGCCAGCAGCTTGGGGAGTCACGAGCAGTACTTC. Protein product: CASSLGSHEQYF.